These 27 T cell receptor beta chains share one sample of origin, sequenced in a study of regulatory T cells in long-lasting Graves disease. Assembly of TCR beta libraries relied on iRepertoire HTBI primers together with Arm-PCR of CDR3 regions. Via MiXCR, TCRdb re-called the multiplex PCR reads, giving one row per CDR3 protein. Of over 350,000 distinct CDR3 sequences listed, approximately 16% are singletons. Documented time point: newly diagnosed GD, antithyroid drugs for less than 3 months. Making the TCR library involved RNA that had been extracted from PBMCs. The data also belong to a second study, concerning T cells in Graves' hyperthyroidism and ophthalmopathy.

Sequences were derived from peripheral blood mononuclear cells (PBMCs), sampled at new diagnosis, from a patient treated with antithyroid drugs. These receptors were collected from a woman aged 40 to 50 with Graves disease.

This chain connects TRBV4-1 to TRBJ1-3; 7 positions agree with TRBD1. This CDR3 is 17 amino acids long. V was pared by 2 bases and J by 7 bases, with 14 bases of the junction left unmatched. Germline V gene sequence: CDR1 MGHRA, CDR2 YSYEKL. CDR3: CASSQCHATGRGNTIYF. For the CDR3, the DNA is TGCGCCAGCAGCCAATGCCACGCGACAGGGCGGGGGAACACCATATATTTT.

This clonotype was found a few times. The CDR3: CASTGDSYNEQFF. The CDR3, as DNA: TGTGCCAGTACGGGTGACTCCTACAATGAGCAGTTCTTC. This chain connects TRBV19 to TRBJ2-1, with D unclear. The V end was cut by 7 bases, the J end by 0 bases, with 7 bases between. Germline V gene sequence: CDR1 LNHDA, CDR2 SQIVND (reference sequence). The CDR3 spans 13 residues.

This clonotype has ten or more counts. The rearrangement uses TRBV20-1 and TRBJ1-2, with D uncertain. Germline CDR1 reads DFQATT; CDR2 reads SNEGSKA (reference sequence). The CDR3 runs 16 residues. Trimming removed 1 base from V and 4 bases from J, with 19 bases in between. The CDR3 protein is CSARVRRASSLYGYTF. The CDR3 DNA sequence: TGCAGTGCTAGAGTTCGCCGGGCCTCCTCGCTCTATGGCTACACCTTC.

There are many counts of this clonotype. One end of the junction is discordant with germline, which a read error may explain. The chain uses TRBV12-3 or TRBV12-4 and TRBJ2-7; tentatively, D is TRBD2 (5 bases). The CDR3 covers 12 residues. This chain's CDR3 is CASSLATYEQYF. CDR3 bases: TGTGCCAGCAGCTTAGCGACCTACGAGCAGTACTTC.

This clonotype was picked up many times. The chain employs TRBV2 and TRBJ2-3; 7 bases line up with TRBD1. The junction had 8 bases not matched to a gene; V was cut back by 8 bases and J by 0 bases. The germline V gene has CDR1 SNHLY and CDR2 FYNNEI. The CDR3 is 15 residues long. This CDR3 reads CASCAGTASTDTQYF. The CDR3 bases are TGTGCCAGCTGTGCCGGGACAGCTAGCACAGATACGCAGTATTTT.

This clonotype was counted many times. The rearrangement links TRBV2 to TRBJ2-3, with TRBD1 matching over 7 bases. Germline assignment: CDR1 SNHLY and CDR2 FYNNEI. The V and J ends lost 8 bases and 6 bases, in that order; junction bases with no gene match: 5. The CDR3 runs 12 residues. The CDR3 protein is CASDTGVDTQYF. In DNA form, the CDR3 reads TGTGCCAGCGACACAGGGGTGGATACGCAGTATTTT. The complete variable domain, with remaining parts taken from reference TRBV2 and TRBJ2-3, reads EPEVTQTPSHQVTQMGQEVILRCVPISNHLYFYWYRQILGQKVEFLVSFYNNEISEKSEIFDDQFSVERPDGSNFTLKIRSTKLEDSAMYFCASDTGVDTQYFGPGTRLTVL.

This clonotype has only a few counts. This chain uses TRBV6-1 with TRBJ2-1; 10 nucleotides match TRBD2. The CDR3 is 16 residues long. The ends lost 6 bases at V and 3 bases at J; junction bases unmatched: 8. CDR1 and CDR2 from the germline V gene are MNHNS and SASEGT. This CDR3 is CASSRPSGGFYNEQFF. For the CDR3, the DNA is TGTGCCAGCAGCAGACCTAGCGGGGGCTTCTACAATGAGCAGTTCTTC.

This clonotype was seen a few times. The chain is built from TRBV6-2 or TRBV6-3 and TRBJ2-1; D might be TRBD1 (6 bases). Judging by the DNA end, TRBJ2-7 fits better; the J call may be wrong. Per germline, CDR1 MNHEY and CDR2 SVGEGT. CDR3 length: 15 amino acids. The CDR3 bases are TGTGCCAGCAGGACCGGACAGCTGAGCTCCTACGAGCAGTACTTC. This sequence encodes CASRTGQLSSYEQYF.

This clonotype came up many times. V is TRBV3-1 and J is TRBJ1-1; maybe TRBD1 (6 bases). The V gene lost 6 bases and the J gene lost 4 bases, with 12 bases spanning the gap. This CDR3 comprises 13 residues. Germline V gene lookup returns CDR1 LGHDT and CDR2 YNNKEL (reference sequence). CDR3 DNA: TGTGCCAGCAGAAGAGAGGGGGGCACTGAAGCTTTCTTT. Its translation: CASRREGGTEAFF.

This clonotype was found many times. V and J are TRBV27 and TRBJ1-1; 8 bases line up with TRBD1. CDR3 size: 13 residues. Germline V gives CDR1 MNHEY, CDR2 SMNVEV (reference sequence). J was trimmed by 3 bases and V by 6 bases; bases with no gene match: 3. DNA for the CDR3: TGTGCCAGCAGATCACAGGGGGACACTGAAGCTTTCTTT. Amino acids: CASRSQGDTEAFF.

This clonotype was counted many times. This chain joins TRBV19 and TRBJ1-1; D is unclear. There are 13 residues in the CDR3. The V end lost 5 bases, the J end lost 6 bases, and 13 bases lay between the germline ends. The germline CDR1 and CDR2 sequences are LNHDA and SQIVND (reference sequence). The CDR3 sequence is CASSSWSRAEAFF. The CDR3 region has the DNA TGTGCCAGTAGTTCATGGAGTCGGGCTGAAGCTTTCTTT.

This clonotype was detected many times. V is TRBV28 and J is TRBJ2-1; TRBD1 agrees at 10 bases. In germline, CDR1 is MDHEN, CDR2 SYDVKM. The V and J ends lost 6 bases and 3 bases, in that order; junction bases with no gene match: 8. The CDR3 consists of 16 residues. CDR3 loop: CASSLPGQGIYNEQFF. The CDR3, as DNA: TGTGCCAGCAGCCTACCGGGACAGGGGATCTACAATGAGCAGTTCTTC.

At least ten counts were recorded for this clonotype. This sequence joins TRBV3-1 and TRBJ2-5, with 13 nucleotides matching TRBD2. Germline V gene data show CDR1 as LGHDT and CDR2 as YNNKEL (reference sequence). The CDR3 totals 16 residues. Unmatched junction bases numbered 11, after V lost 4 bases and J lost 9 bases. In DNA form, the CDR3 reads TGTGCCAGCAGCCTAGAGACTGGACTAGCGGGAGTGTCCCAGTACTTC. Protein sequence: CASSLETGLAGVSQYF.

This clonotype was observed at least ten times. The rearrangement joins TRBV7-2 to TRBJ2-5; TRBD1 agrees at 8 bases. The CDR3 covers 14 residues. V lost 4 bases and J lost 5; bases outside the gene matches: 6. CDR1 SGHTA and CDR2 FQGNSA come from the germline V gene. In nucleotides, the CDR3 is TGTGCCAGCAGCTCGGACAGGGCTTCGGAGACCCAGTACTTC. It codes for CASSSDRASETQYF.

This clonotype was counted at least ten times. J is TRBJ2-3 and V is TRBV28; the match to TRBD2 covers 13 bases. The CDR3 is made up of 19 amino acids. The junction had 12 bases not matched to a gene; V was cut back by 4 bases and J by 2 bases. From germline, CDR1 is MDHEN and CDR2 SYDVKM. In DNA form, the CDR3 reads TGTGCCAGCAGTTCTGGACTAGCGGGAGAAGGAGAGGACACAGATACGCAGTATTTT. The encoded protein is CASSSGLAGEGEDTDTQYF.

This clonotype was detected ten times or more. The chain carries TRBV30 and TRBJ2-1; the D gene could be TRBD1 or TRBD2 (5 bases each). The CDR3 runs 13 residues. Germline CDR1 and CDR2: GTSNPN and SVGIG (reference sequence). Deletions cut 8 bases from V and 10 bases from J, with 21 bases between. The CDR3 here is CARGGPRAGEQFF. CDR3 DNA sequence: TGTGCCCGGGGCGGCCCCAGGGCTGGCGAGCAGTTCTTC.

This clonotype was observed many times. The chain uses TRBV28 and TRBJ2-7, with D unresolved. With 3 bases removed from V and 6 bases from J, the gap between germline ends came to 9 bases. There are 12 residues in the CDR3. Germline V CDR1 and CDR2: MDHEN, SYDVKM. This CDR3 is CASSLGMREQYF. CDR3 coding DNA: TGTGCCAGCAGTTTGGGTATGCGCGAGCAGTACTTC.

The chain uses TRBV7-6 and TRBJ2-7; 9 bases are shared with TRBD2. V was clipped by 5 bases and J by 4 bases; unmatched bases: 6. The CDR3 loop spans 14 amino acids. CDR1 SGHVS and CDR2 FNYEAQ come from the germline V gene. This chain's CDR3 is CASSTGTSFYEQYF. CDR3 bases: TGTGCCAGCAGCACCGGGACTAGCTTTTACGAGCAGTACTTC.

The V call is TRBV28, the J call TRBJ1-1; the match to TRBD1 covers 8 bases. CDR3 length equals 14 residues. V dropped 2 bases and J dropped 4; count of bases not matched to a gene: 3. Germline-derived CDR1 and CDR2 are MDHEN and SYDVKM. The CDR3 region has the DNA TGTGCCAGCAGTTTACAGGGGGCAGTCACTGAAGCTTTCTTT. It is translated as CASSLQGAVTEAFF.

With respect to this clonotype: This sequence may be a read error, since a much larger clone differs from it by one base. V usage is TRBV7-8 and J usage is TRBJ1-2; tentatively, D is TRBD1 (6 bases). Germline lookup yields CDR1 SGHVS and CDR2 FQNEAQ. The V gene lost 8 bases and the J gene lost 4 bases, with 17 bases spanning the gap. The CDR3 length is 14 residues. DNA for the CDR3: TGTGCCAGCGGCTCCCAGGGGTTCGGCTATGGCTACACCTTC. Translated, it gives CASGSQGFGYGYTF.

This clonotype was counted many times. This chain uses TRBV12-3 or TRBV12-4 with TRBJ2-7, with D perhaps given as TRBD1 or TRBD2 (5 bases each). This CDR3 spans 15 amino acids. V gave up 4 bases and J gave up 6 bases, with 19 bases separating them. CDR3 loop: CASSSTGGRPSEQYF. CDR3 DNA: TGTGCCAGCAGTTCCACAGGCGGGCGCCCATCCGAGCAGTACTTC.

On this clonotype: Since a much larger clone is just one base distant, this may be a read error. The chain has TRBV6-1 and TRBJ2-3, with D tentatively TRBD2 (7 bases). CDR3 length: 17 amino acids. Trimming removed 5 bases at V and 5 bases at J, with 23 bases between. From germline, CDR1 is MNHNS and CDR2 SASEGT. DNA for the CDR3: TGTGCCAGCAGTAACAAGCCTGGAGGGGGGGCGGAAGATACGCAGTATTTT. It codes for CASSNKPGGGAEDTQYF.

The chain uses TRBV5-4 and TRBJ1-2, with D possibly TRBD1 on 6 matching bases. Trimming cost V 4 bases and J 8 bases, with 12 bases left between them. The CDR3 runs to 12 residues. Looked up from germline, CDR1 is SGHNT and CDR2 is YYREEE (reference sequence). The CDR3 spells CASSPRDKGYTF. The CDR3 DNA reads TGTGCCAGCAGCCCACGGGACAAAGGCTACACCTTC.

This sequence joins TRBV6-2 or TRBV6-3 and TRBJ1-1; 7 nucleotides match TRBD1. V shed 5 bases and J 0 bases; nucleotides not matched to a gene: 9. The germline CDR1 and CDR2 sequences are MNHEY and SVGEGT. The CDR3 length is 16 residues. Here the CDR3 DNA reads TGTGCCAGCAGTGAGGGAAAGACAGGGTTGAACACTGAAGCTTTCTTT. Its translation: CASSEGKTGLNTEAFF.

The sample holds many counts of this clonotype. The chain couples TRBV12-3 or TRBV12-4 to TRBJ2-1; 8 nucleotides agree with TRBD2. J lost 7 bases, V lost 8 bases, and 10 bases had no gene match. The CDR3 has 14 amino acids. The CDR3, as DNA: TGTGCCAGCGCTTTAGAGGGCGGGAGGAATGAGCAGTTCTTC. The encoded protein is CASALEGGRNEQFF.

This clonotype was detected many times. The chain has TRBV12-5 and TRBJ2-6, with 7 bases identical to TRBD2. The CDR3 covers 17 residues. Unmatched junction bases numbered 10, after V lost 5 bases and J lost 3 bases. Germline V gives CDR1 LGHNT, CDR2 FRNRAP. For the CDR3, the DNA is TGTGCTAGTGGTCCAACTATCGCGGGGGTTGGGGCCAACGTCCTGACTTTC. This translates into CASGPTIAGVGANVLTF.

Many counts were recorded for this clonotype. J is TRBJ2-2 and V is TRBV12-3 or TRBV12-4; D unclear. The CDR3 runs 15 residues. Trimming shortened V by 1 base and J by 0 bases, and 6 bases separated the two germline ends. CDR3 sequence reads: CASSLEGTNTGELFF. The CDR3 coding sequence is TGTGCCAGCAGTTTAGAAGGGACGAACACCGGGGAGCTGTTTTTT.